Given below is one T cell receptor beta chain in context. This record belongs to a study of blood T cell repertoires in COVID-19. For the study at large: The analysed material was cDNA or gDNA that came from T cells, B-cell-depleted T cells, or PBMCs.

CDR3 length: 16 amino acids. Germline CDR1 is SGHVS and CDR2 is FQNEAQ. V gave up 5 bases and J gave up 8 bases, with 21 bases separating them. Authors' data handling: Estimation of nucleated cell counts relied on the amplification of reference gene primers. Measured with immunoSEQ multiplex PCR; TCRdb has only the in-frame clones, and not every one. Clone size and the V and J calls come from that table; the DNA yielded D and trimming. The sample records about 82,000 clones, around four fifths being singletons. This clonotype was sampled from an older man with active or convalescent COVID-19. The sample was peripheral blood. The rearrangement joins TRBV7-8 to TRBJ2-2, with D possibly being TRBD1 (6 bases). The CDR3: CASSPGQFNLAGELFF. As DNA, the CDR3 is TGTGCCAGCAGCCCCGGACAGTTTAATTTGGCAGGGGAGCTGTTTTTT. Supplemented by reference TRBV7-8 and TRBJ2-2, the full variable domain reads GAGVSQSPRYKVAKRGQDVALRCDPISGHVSLFWYQQALGQGPEFLTYFQNEAQLDKSGLPSDRFFAERPEGSVSTLKIQRTQQEDSAVYLCASSPGQFNLAGELFFGEGSRLTVL.